This T cell receptor (beta chain) was sequenced for a study of blood T cells in healthy people across ages. Russia was home to the donors, healthy Caucasian individuals aged about 6 to 90. This clonotype was observed at least ten times. CDR3 size: 14 residues. Trimming at V came to 5 bases and at J to 4 bases, leaving 5 bases not matched to a gene. Alongside a J-beta primer mix, a sample-barcoded 5' primer served in a second PCR lasting roughly 6 to 11 cycles. The yield of each sample was at least 3 million CDR3-containing paired-end reads. MiXCR was run by TCRdb on the 5' RACE reads, yielding one entry per CDR3 protein. The sample shows 750,000 to 950,000 distinct CDR3 sequences, roughly 29% of them seen only once. This same sample was also part of a study on T cells of mothers and their children. This second study notes: Relative to unrelated pairs, biologically related mother-child dyads exhibited marginally greater, non-significant overlap.

The rearrangement links TRBV12-3 or TRBV12-4 to TRBJ2-4, with 7 bases identical to TRBD1. Sequenced input: blood. This sequence was found in a woman in her thirties or forties in good health. CDR3: CASSANRGKNIQYF. DNA of the CDR3: TGTGCCAGCAGTGCAAACAGGGGAAAAAACATTCAGTACTTC.